The 18 T cell receptor beta chains in this list originate from one sample, sequenced in a study of blood T cell repertoires in COVID-19. Using immunoSEQ multiplex PCR, the repertoire was profiled, and TCRdb retains in-frame clones only, with some absent. The sample contains some 400,000 clones, roughly nine tenths of which appear only once. Material for sequencing was PBMCs or T cells enriched from blood (not recorded which). These receptors all come from a man under 40 who had recovered from COVID-19.

To note about this clone: Within the sample, other DNA sequences also encode this same CDR3. The chain uses TRBV27 and TRBJ2-7; the match to TRBD1 covers 10 bases. V was pared by 3 bases and J by 3 bases, with 2 bases of the junction left unmatched. Germline V gene sequence: CDR1 MNHEY, CDR2 SMNVEV (reference sequence). This CDR3 contains 14 residues. CDR3 sequence reads: CASSFRTGGYEQYF. The CDR3 nucleotides read TGTGCCAGCAGTTTTAGGACAGGGGGCTACGAGCAGTACTTC.

The V gene is TRBV7-9, the J gene TRBJ2-7; TRBD2 matches 7 bases. Germline CDR1 and CDR2: SEHNR and FQNEAQ (reference sequence). CDR3 length: 15 residues. J lost 6 bases, V lost 5 bases, and 13 bases had no gene match. The CDR3 region is CASSRGVGLWVEQYF. CDR3 bases: TGTGCCAGCAGCCGGGGGGTGGGGCTGTGGGTCGAGCAGTACTTC.

This clone occurred once. CDR3 sequence: CASSEKSRGQDAFANTGELFF. The CDR3, as DNA: TGTGCCAGCAGTGAAAAATCCCGGGGACAGGACGCGTTCGCGAACACCGGGGAGCTGTTTTTT. The J gene is TRBJ2-2, the V gene TRBV2, with 8 bases that match TRBD1. V dropped 2 bases and J dropped 0; count of bases not matched to a gene: 17. The CDR3 consists of 21 residues. Per germline, CDR1 SNHLY and CDR2 FYNNEI.

This clone was seen just once. The chain combines TRBV28 with TRBJ1-5, with D possibly being TRBD1 (5 bases). The germline CDR1 and CDR2 sequences are MDHEN and SYDVKM. The CDR3 consists of 12 residues. V was cut by 4 bases and J by 10 bases, with 11 bases left in between. CDR3 bases: TGTGCCAGCAGTTACAGGCAGGGCCCCCAGCATTTT. It yields the protein CASSYRQGPQHF.

The chain carries TRBV7-3 and TRBJ2-3; no clear D gene. The CDR3 is 13 amino acids. The ends were cut back, 5 bases at V and 0 bases at J, with 6 bases in the middle. Germline CDR1 is SGHTA and CDR2 is FQGTGA. This CDR3 reads CASSPVSTDTQYF. In nucleotides, the CDR3 is TGTGCCAGCAGCCCCGTTAGCACAGATACGCAGTATTTT.

This chain links TRBV5-1 with TRBJ2-2; TRBD2 matches at 12 bases. The J segment lost 2 bases and the V segment lost 9 bases, leaving 8 bases of the junction unmatched. CDR1 and CDR2 (germline): SGHRS, YFSETQ. This CDR3 has 16 residues. The DNA for the CDR3 is TGCGCCACTTCGACTAGCGGGAGTGGAAACACCGGGGAGCTGTTTTTT. It encodes CATSTSGSGNTGELFF.

This clone appeared once. The chain is built from TRBV19 and TRBJ1-3, with a possible D match to TRBD1 (5 bases). Germline assignment: CDR1 LNHDA and CDR2 SQIVND (reference sequence). The V gene lost 1 base and the J gene lost 0 bases, with 13 bases spanning the gap. The CDR3 runs to 17 residues. CDR3 nucleotides: TGTGCCAGTAGTATAGTCGGAGGGGCGAGCTCTGGAAACACCATATATTTT. Translating it yields CASSIVGGASSGNTIYF.

The chain joins TRBV18 to TRBJ2-1; 9 bases align to TRBD2. The CDR3 is made up of 16 amino acids. Germline values: CDR1 KGHSH, CDR2 LQKENI. The junction had 7 bases not matched to a gene; V was cut back by 0 bases and J by 7 bases. The CDR3 sequence is CASSPPGLAGTNEQFF. For the CDR3, the DNA is TGTGCCAGCTCACCACCGGGGCTAGCGGGAACGAATGAGCAGTTCTTC.

The genes are TRBV10-3 and TRBJ1-1; 9 nucleotides align to TRBD1. This CDR3 contains 14 residues. CDR1 is ENHRY and CDR2 is SYGVKD in the germline V gene. V dropped 7 bases and J dropped 5; count of bases not matched to a gene: 8. The CDR3 DNA reads TGTGCCATCAAGATCGACAGGGGGGATACTGAAGCTTTCTTT. Its protein is CAIKIDRGDTEAFF.

For the CDR3, the DNA is TGTGCCAGCACCGGGACTACTCCTGGCGAGCAGTACTTC. Residues: CASTGTTPGEQYF. The rearrangement uses TRBV28 and TRBJ2-7; 7 nucleotides line up with TRBD2. CDR1 is MDHEN and CDR2 is SYDVKM in the germline V gene. J was trimmed by 6 bases and V by 7 bases; bases with no gene match: 9. The length of the CDR3 is 13 residues. The full variable domain, completed using reference TRBV28 and TRBJ2-7, is DVKVTQSSRYLVKRTGEKVFLECVQDMDHENMFWYRQDPGLGLRLIYFSYDVKMKEKGDIPEGYSVSREKKERFSLILESASTNQTSMYLCASTGTTPGEQYFGPGTRLTVT.

J is TRBJ1-3 and V is TRBV9; D perhaps matches TRBD1 (5 bases). Trimming stripped 0 bases from V and 0 bases from J, with 22 bases between. The CDR3 has 20 amino acids. Germline V lookup: CDR1 SGDLS, CDR2 YYNGEE. CDR3 in amino acids: CASSVATKGPERSSGNTIYF. CDR3 coding DNA: TGTGCCAGCAGCGTAGCTACTAAGGGGCCCGAACGATCCTCTGGAAACACCATATATTTT.

The J gene is TRBJ1-3, the V gene TRBV6-5, with a possible D match to TRBD1 (6 bases). V dropped 8 bases and J dropped 0 bases, with 14 bases sitting between them. This CDR3 contains 15 residues. Germline CDR1 MNHEY, CDR2 SVGAGI. The CDR3 DNA reads TGTGCCAGCGTTCAGGGGTCGTACTCTGGAAACACCATATATTTT. It yields the protein CASVQGSYSGNTIYF.

The chain carries TRBV19 and TRBJ2-1; no definite D call. Germline V gene data show CDR1 as LNHDA and CDR2 as SQIVND (reference sequence). This CDR3 contains 14 residues. The ends were cut back, 4 bases at V and 8 bases at J, with 15 bases in the middle. CDR3: CASSRVLSIDEQFF. CDR3 coding DNA: TGTGCCAGTAGTAGAGTCCTGTCTATCGATGAGCAGTTCTTC.

This clone showed up just a few times. The rearrangement links TRBV3-1 (or the pseudogene TRBV3-2) to TRBJ1-2; 7 positions match TRBD1. V trimming: 4 bases; J trimming: 4 bases; junction bases outside the gene matches: 6. This CDR3 is 14 amino acids long. Germline CDR1 reads LGHDT; CDR2 reads YNNKEL (reference sequence). CDR3 bases: TGTGCCAGCAGCCCCGGGGACAGCCGCTATGGCTACACCTTC. Protein sequence: CASSPGDSRYGYTF.

The J gene is TRBJ2-2, the V gene TRBV5-1, with TRBD1 matching 9 bases. V shed 4 bases and J 6 bases; nucleotides not matched to a gene: 7. CDR1 is SGHRS, CDR2 YFSETQ, per germline. This CDR3 contains 15 residues. Written as DNA, the CDR3 is TGCGCCAGCAGCGCCCCGGGACAGGGTCCCGGGGAGCTGTTTTTT. It translates to CASSAPGQGPGELFF.

In nucleotides, the CDR3 is TGTGCCAGTAGTACAGGGGTTGGTGGCTACACCTTC. Protein product: CASSTGVGGYTF. The chain combines TRBV19 with TRBJ1-2; weak D call: TRBD1 (6 bases). Trimming cost V 4 bases and J 7 bases, with 10 bases left between them. CDR1 LNHDA and CDR2 SQIVND come from the germline V gene (reference sequence). This CDR3 has 12 amino acids.

This sequence joins TRBV19 and TRBJ1-1; D possibly corresponds to TRBD1 (5 bases). Per the germline V gene, CDR1 is LNHDA and CDR2 is SQIVND (reference sequence). CDR3 size: 14 residues. V was pared by 7 bases and J by 4 bases, with 16 bases between. CDR3 DNA: TGTGCCAGTATCCCCAGGGTGCCATCCACTGAAGCTTTCTTT. As protein: CASIPRVPSTEAFF.

This chain uses TRBV11-2 with TRBJ2-2, with 10 bases fitting TRBD2. Per the germline V gene, CDR1 is SGHAT and CDR2 is FQNNGV. With 4 bases clipped from V and 5 bases from J, the junction kept 7 bases outside the gene matches. This CDR3 region has 16 residues. The CDR3 here is CASSSPVLAGTGELFF. CDR3 coding DNA: TGTGCCAGCAGCTCGCCTGTACTAGCGGGGACCGGGGAGCTGTTTTTT.